These 22 T cell receptor beta chains were sequenced from one sample in a study of shared clonotypes between healthy human individuals. Method: immunoSEQ multiplex PCR; TCRdb's copy keeps in-frame clones and lacks some. The sample lists 850,000 to 1,200,000 clones, approximately 72% occurring once. Source material: memory CD4+ T cells sorted from blood. Subset reported: CD45RA-negative fraction. These receptor sequences come from a man between 18 and 29 years old in good health.

The chain uses TRBV6-6 and TRBJ2-7; 12 nucleotides agree with TRBD1. The V and J ends lost 6 bases and 6 bases, in that order; junction bases with no gene match: 3. This CDR3 is built from 13 residues. Germline V CDR1 and CDR2: MNHNY, SVGAGI (reference sequence). Here the CDR3 DNA reads TGTGCCAGCAGCCGGGACAGGGGGCGCGAGCAGTACTTC. Amino acids: CASSRDRGREQYF.

This clone was observed a few times. The genes are TRBV18 and TRBJ2-7, with 15 bases identical to TRBD2. Germline CDR1 reads KGHSH; CDR2 reads LQKENI. This CDR3 region has 17 residues. V dropped 3 bases and J dropped 1; count of bases not matched to a gene: 4. This CDR3 reads CASSPPGLAGGSYEQYF. Written as DNA, the CDR3 is TGTGCCAGCTCACCCCCCGGACTAGCGGGGGGGTCCTACGAGCAGTACTTC.

A single count supports this clone. The gene calls are TRBV6-6 and TRBJ1-2, with D perhaps matching TRBD1 (5 bases). Germline lookup yields CDR1 MNHNY and CDR2 SVGAGI (reference sequence). V lost 7 bases, J lost 8 bases, and 23 bases lay in between. This CDR3 has 15 amino acids. The CDR3: CASNQLMTAPGGYTF. For the CDR3, the DNA is TGTGCCAGCAACCAACTTATGACAGCCCCTGGCGGCTACACCTTC.

This clone was seen only a few times. V gene TRBV18 combines with J gene TRBJ1-6; D gene ambiguous. V shed 4 bases and J shed 7 bases, with 8 bases lying between them. Germline V gene lookup returns CDR1 KGHSH and CDR2 LQKENI. The CDR3 is 13 amino acids. The CDR3 loop reads CASSRAANSPLHF. Here the CDR3 DNA reads TGTGCCAGCTCACGGGCAGCGAATTCACCCCTCCACTTT.

V gene TRBV5-1 combines with J gene TRBJ1-2; 9 nucleotides agree with TRBD1. Trimming cost V 4 bases and J 7 bases; bases outside gene matches: 20. The germline gives CDR1 SGHRS, CDR2 YFSETQ. CDR3 size: 18 residues. The CDR3 spells CASSLQGGQGTLDGGYTF. The CDR3 DNA is TGCGCCAGCAGCCTCCAAGGGGGACAGGGCACCCTAGACGGTGGCTACACCTTC.

This clone has a count of ten or more. The CDR3 spells CASSQRTGKYEQYF. The CDR3 coding sequence is TGCGCCAGCAGCCAACGGACAGGGAAATACGAGCAGTACTTC. This rearrangement joins TRBV4-3 to TRBJ2-7, with 8 bases fitting TRBD1. Looked up from germline, CDR1 is LGHNA and CDR2 is YSLEER. V shed 2 bases and J 4 bases; nucleotides not matched to a gene: 4. There are 14 residues in the CDR3.

V is TRBV29-1 and J is TRBJ1-3, with D possibly matching TRBD1 (5 bases). Germline V gene lookup returns CDR1 SQVTM and CDR2 ANQGSEA. The CDR3 spans 15 residues. V was trimmed by 3 bases and J by 0 bases, leaving 12 bases between them. The CDR3, as DNA: TGCAGCGTTGACCCCGGGACGGGCTCTGGAAACACCATATATTTT. It is translated as CSVDPGTGSGNTIYF.

The gene calls are TRBV2 and TRBJ1-1, with a weak D call TRBD1 (6 bases). Looked up from germline, CDR1 is SNHLY and CDR2 is FYNNEI. The CDR3 contains 14 residues. V lost 2 bases to trimming and J lost 1 base, with 8 bases between them. The chain's CDR3 is CASSEQGSNTEAFF. The CDR3 region has the DNA TGTGCCAGCAGTGAACAGGGGTCGAACACTGAAGCTTTCTTT.

The J gene is TRBJ2-7, the V gene TRBV11-2, with 14 bases that match TRBD2. CDR3 size: 14 residues. Unmatched junction bases numbered 4, after V lost 1 base and J lost 11 bases. CDR1 and CDR2 from the germline V gene are SGHAT and FQNNGV. The CDR3 is CASSLGGGLAGEYF. DNA for the CDR3: TGTGCCAGCAGCTTAGGTGGGGGACTAGCGGGAGAGTACTTC.

The V gene is TRBV11-2, the J gene TRBJ2-1, with 9 bases that match TRBD2. Germline assignment: CDR1 SGHAT and CDR2 FQNNGV. The V segment lost 4 bases and the J segment 1 base; nucleotides outside the gene matches: 5. CDR3 length: 16 residues. The CDR3 nucleotides read TGTGCCAGCAGCTCCGGCGGGAGGGTGTCCTACAATGAGCAGTTCTTC. As protein: CASSSGGRVSYNEQFF.

A single count supports this clone. V and J are TRBV28 and TRBJ1-4; the match to TRBD1 covers 12 bases. J was trimmed by 7 bases and V by 2 bases; bases with no gene match: 8. The CDR3 extends over 17 amino acids. CDR1 MDHEN and CDR2 SYDVKM come from the germline V gene. This chain's CDR3 is CASSLGGQGARSEKLFF. The CDR3 DNA reads TGTGCCAGCAGTTTAGGGGGACAGGGGGCAAGGTCTGAAAAACTGTTTTTT.

The V call is TRBV5-4, the J call TRBJ2-7; D remains ambiguous. CDR3 size: 12 residues. The germline V and J ends were trimmed by 7 bases and 0 bases, with 8 bases remaining between them. The germline V gene has CDR1 SGHNT and CDR2 YYREEE (reference sequence). The CDR3 region is CASGTDSYEQYF. The CDR3 bases are TGTGCCAGCGGAACAGACTCCTACGAGCAGTACTTC.

The CDR3 DNA sequence: TGTGCCAGCAGCTTGGGAGGGACGGTGAACACTGAAGCTTTCTTT. This sequence encodes CASSLGGTVNTEAFF. The genes are TRBV5-5 and TRBJ1-1, with D possibly TRBD1 on 5 matching bases. The CDR3 is made up of 15 amino acids. V dropped 0 bases and J dropped 0 bases, with 9 bases sitting between them. CDR1 SGHKS and CDR2 YYEKEE come from the germline V gene (reference sequence).

This chain uses TRBV14 with TRBJ2-5; no clear D. This CDR3 is built from 16 residues. CDR1 and CDR2 (germline): SGHDN, FVKESK. V shed 1 base and J shed 1 base, with 13 bases lying between them. Here the CDR3 reads CASSQVAELPQETQYF. In DNA, the CDR3 is TGTGCCAGCAGCCAAGTCGCCGAACTCCCCCAAGAGACCCAGTACTTC.

V usage is TRBV28 and J usage is TRBJ2-2; 8 bases align to TRBD1. Germline lookup yields CDR1 MDHEN and CDR2 SYDVKM. The CDR3 sequence is 15 residues long. With V trimmed by 5 bases and J by 6 bases, 8 bases remained unmatched. This CDR3 is CASSPPDRVAGELFF. Written as DNA, the CDR3 is TGTGCCAGCAGTCCGCCGGACAGGGTGGCCGGGGAGCTGTTTTTT.

This clone was picked up a small number of times. The rearrangement uses TRBV28 and TRBJ2-3; 8 nucleotides agree with TRBD2. CDR1 is MDHEN, CDR2 SYDVKM, per germline. This CDR3 region has 15 residues. Unmatched junction bases numbered 2, after V lost 2 bases and J lost 1 base. The CDR3 region has the DNA TGTGCCAGCAGTTTAAGGCGGGGGGGCACAGATACGCAGTATTTT. This gives the protein CASSLRRGGTDTQYF.

V usage is TRBV25-1 and J usage is TRBJ2-7, with 7 bases aligning to TRBD2. The CDR3 runs 13 residues. Trimming took 7 bases from V and 4 from J; bases not matched to a gene: 7. CDR1 MGHDK and CDR2 SYGVNS come from the germline V gene. DNA for the CDR3: TGTGCCAGCAAGAAGCGGGAACAATACGAGCAGTACTTC. Encoded protein: CASKKREQYEQYF.

The rearrangement uses TRBV10-3 and TRBJ2-3; 16 positions match TRBD2. Germline loops: CDR1 ENHRY, CDR2 SYGVKD. This CDR3 has 18 amino acids. Losses at the gene ends were 6 bases for V and 2 bases for J; bases not matched to a gene: 8. CDR3 protein: CAIRAGTSGRGSTDTQYF. CDR3 DNA: TGTGCCATCAGAGCCGGGACTAGCGGGAGGGGTTCCACAGATACGCAGTATTTT.

This chain uses TRBV6-1 with TRBJ1-4; no clear D gene. The CDR3 contains 14 residues. Germline V gene lookup returns CDR1 MNHNS and CDR2 SASEGT. Trimming took off 3 bases at V and 8 bases at J, with 13 bases between the two ends. The CDR3 nucleotides read TGTGCCAGCAGTGACCACCAGTTTAGGGAAAAACTGTTTTTT. Amino acids: CASSDHQFREKLFF.

This clone was counted many times. Additional DNA sequences in this sample encode the identical CDR3. The V gene is TRBV6-6, the J gene TRBJ2-5; D is possibly TRBD1 or TRBD2 (5 bases each). The V gene's germline CDR1 is MNHNY and CDR2 SVGAGI (reference sequence). V dropped 11 bases and J dropped 4 bases, with 20 bases sitting between them. CDR3 length: 14 amino acids. The CDR3 coding sequence is TGTGCCGGTCGGGGTAATAAGCAGGGAGAGACCCAGTACTTC. It encodes CAGRGNKQGETQYF.

This chain links TRBV13 with TRBJ2-6; D is uncertain. Trimming took off 6 bases at V and 0 bases at J, with 6 bases between the two ends. Germline CDR1 reads PRHDT; CDR2 reads FYEKMQ (reference sequence). The CDR3 has 14 residues. The CDR3 DNA reads TGTGCCAGCAGTTCAATCTCTGGGGCCAACGTCCTGACTTTC. This translates into CASSSISGANVLTF.

The gene calls are TRBV18 and TRBJ2-3; tentative D call: TRBD1 (6 bases). The CDR3 contains 17 residues. Germline V lookup: CDR1 KGHSH, CDR2 LQKENI. Trimming removed 0 bases from V and 1 base from J, with 14 bases in between. The CDR3 here is CASSPPVGQTGTDTQYF. The DNA of the CDR3 is TGTGCCAGCTCACCACCGGTCGGACAGACAGGCACAGATACGCAGTATTTT.